These 22 T cell receptor beta chains originate from one sample sequenced in a study of T cells after yellow fever vaccination. TCRdb reprocessed the 5' RACE reads with MiXCR, giving one entry per CDR3 protein. The sample yields 300,000 or so distinct CDR3 sequences, over 10% seen once. Material: CD4+ T cells sorted from PBMCs, obtained 45 days after the yellow fever booster vaccination. These receptors were taken from a man between 25 and 39 years old who received the YFV17D yellow fever vaccine.

In regard to this clonotype: Without the conserved terminal phenylalanine or tryptophan, this CDR3 likely stems from a read error. The DNA is left out, because the CDR3 cannot be placed on it with certainty; the CDR3 is given as TCRdb lists it. The chain links TRBV30 to TRBJ1-1; TRBD1, the D gene given by the table, was not confirmed from the DNA. Germline-derived CDR1 and CDR2 are GTSNPN and SVGIG (reference sequence). Termini included, the CDR3 measures 12 amino acids. This CDR3 reads CAYGPGTGAPWI.

CDR3 amino acids: CASSFRAGAYNEQFF. The DNA of the CDR3 is TGTGCCAGCAGCTTTCGCGCGGGGGCCTACAATGAGCAGTTCTTC. The J gene is TRBJ2-1, the V gene TRBV7-3; 7 nucleotides line up with TRBD2. The CDR3 sequence is 15 residues long. Losses at the gene ends were 3 bases for V and 2 bases for J; bases not matched to a gene: 4. Germline lookup yields CDR1 SGHTA and CDR2 FQGTGA.

The chain has TRBV7-2 and TRBJ1-3, with a tentative D call TRBD1 (5 bases). V was cut by 5 bases and J by 4 bases, with 15 bases left in between. The V gene's germline CDR1 is SGHTA and CDR2 FQGNSA. CDR3 length equals 15 residues. The CDR3 loop is CASSPRALGGNTIYF. CDR3 coding DNA: TGTGCCAGCAGCCCCAGGGCTCTCGGGGGAAACACCATATATTTT.

This clonotype was seen a handful of times. This chain links TRBV7-9 with TRBJ2-7, with no clear D. CDR1 is SEHNR and CDR2 is FQNEAQ in the germline V gene (reference sequence). The CDR3 contains 14 residues. The V gene lost 2 bases and the J gene lost 2 bases, with 10 bases spanning the gap. The CDR3 loop reads CASSLTALPYEQYF. In DNA form, the CDR3 reads TGTGCCAGCAGCTTAACAGCTCTCCCCTACGAGCAGTACTTC.

The chain is built from TRBV29-1 and TRBJ2-3; D unclear. The CDR3 covers 15 residues. The V end lost 8 bases, the J end lost 2 bases, and 20 bases lay between the germline ends. Looked up from germline, CDR1 is SQVTM and CDR2 is ANQGSEA. The CDR3 protein is CSSTLGRILTDTQYF. The CDR3 DNA is TGCAGCTCAACTCTAGGCCGGATACTCACAGATACGCAGTATTTT.

This clonotype was picked up a small number of times. V gene TRBV20-1 combines with J gene TRBJ2-1; TRBD1 matches 11 bases. The CDR3 runs to 15 residues. The V gene's germline CDR1 is DFQATT and CDR2 SNEGSKA (reference sequence). V shed 4 bases and J 5 bases; nucleotides not matched to a gene: 7. The DNA of the CDR3 is TGCAGTGCTATACGGACAGGGGGCGCGGACAATGAGCAGTTCTTC. This sequence encodes CSAIRTGGADNEQFF.

This clonotype has only a few counts. The V call is TRBV9, the J call TRBJ2-1; D may correspond to TRBD1 or TRBD2 (5 bases each). Trimming removed 0 bases at V and 3 bases at J, with 10 bases between. Germline V gives CDR1 SGDLS, CDR2 YYNGEE. The CDR3 extends over 15 amino acids. The CDR3, as DNA: TGTGCCAGCAGCGTAGACGGGGCCCTCTACAATGAGCAGTTCTTC. Protein: CASSVDGALYNEQFF. Using reference TRBV9 and TRBJ2-1 for the parts outside the CDR3, the full variable domain is DSGVTQTPKHLITATGQRVTLRCSPRSGDLSVYWYQQSLDQGLQFLIQYYNGEERAKGNILERFSAQQFPDLHSELNLSSLELGDSALYFCASSVDGALYNEQFFGPGTRLTVL.

This clonotype was counted a few times. This sequence joins TRBV6-5 and TRBJ2-2, with a weak D call TRBD1 (6 bases). V shed 6 bases and J shed 5 bases, with 19 bases lying between them. CDR3 length: 16 amino acids. Germline lookup yields CDR1 MNHEY and CDR2 SVGAGI. This chain's CDR3 is CASRPLGGGLTGELFF. CDR3 in DNA: TGTGCCAGCAGGCCACTAGGGGGTGGGCTTACCGGGGAGCTGTTTTTT.

Concerning this clonotype itself: Relative to the germline gene, one junction end is altered; a read error may explain this. The chain has TRBV6-5 and TRBJ2-5; D might be TRBD1 (6 bases). The CDR3 extends over 16 amino acids. From germline, CDR1 is MNHEY and CDR2 SVGAGI. The DNA for the CDR3 is TGTGACAGCAGTTACACCATGACAGGCGCCCGCGGGACCCAGTACTTC. Protein: CDSSYTMTGARGTQYF.

This chain uses TRBV5-1 with TRBJ2-7, with D possibly being TRBD2 (5 bases). CDR1 and CDR2 (germline): SGHRS, YFSETQ. Trimming stripped 5 bases from V and 0 bases from J, with 12 bases between. The CDR3 sequence is 14 residues long. The CDR3 is CASREAPTSYEQYF. The CDR3 nucleotides read TGCGCCAGCAGGGAGGCTCCGACCTCCTACGAGCAGTACTTC. The whole variable domain, filled in from reference TRBV5-1 and TRBJ2-7, reads KAGVTQTPRYLIKTRGQQVTLSCSPISGHRSVSWYQQTPGQGLQFLFEYFSETQRNKGNFPGRFSGRQFSNSRSEMNVSTLELGDSALYLCASREAPTSYEQYFGPGTRLTVT.

J is TRBJ2-3 and V is TRBV5-6; a weak D match, TRBD2 (5 bases). Trimming took 3 bases from V and 3 from J, leaving 14 bases between them. Germline V gene sequence: CDR1 SGHDT, CDR2 YYEEEE. The CDR3 loop spans 15 amino acids. This CDR3 reads CASSYRGTMTDTQYF. As DNA, the CDR3 is TGTGCCAGCAGCTATCGGGGTACTATGACAGATACGCAGTATTTT.

This chain links TRBV4-3 with TRBJ2-2; TRBD2 might be the D (5 bases). The germline CDR1 and CDR2 sequences are LGHNA and YSLEER. V lost 0 bases and J 5 bases, leaving 16 bases between the germline ends. This CDR3 is 17 amino acids long. In nucleotides, the CDR3 is TGCGCCAGCAGCCAAGATCGGACGGAGGCACGAACCGGGGAGCTGTTTTTT. Amino acid sequence: CASSQDRTEARTGELFF.

This clonotype was counted at least ten times. The gene calls are TRBV5-1 and TRBJ2-1, with D maybe TRBD2 (5 bases). Trimming left V 5 bases short and J 1 base short, with 10 bases between. Germline V CDR1 and CDR2: SGHRS, YFSETQ. This CDR3 is 14 amino acids long. The CDR3 sequence is CASRDGMSYNEQFF. The CDR3 DNA reads TGCGCCAGCAGAGACGGGATGTCCTACAATGAGCAGTTCTTC.

V usage is TRBV7-6 and J usage is TRBJ1-3; 9 bases map to TRBD1. The junction had 5 bases not matched to a gene; V was cut back by 1 base and J by 4 bases. This CDR3 has 16 residues. Germline CDR1 SGHVS, CDR2 FNYEAQ. CDR3 in amino acids: CASSLVMTGGGNTIYF. For the CDR3, the DNA is TGTGCCAGCAGCTTAGTGATGACAGGGGGAGGAAACACCATATATTTT.

The V call is TRBV30, the J call TRBJ2-2; 15 bases fit TRBD2. The CDR3 loop spans 18 amino acids. The germline CDR1 and CDR2 sequences are GTSNPN and SVGIG (reference sequence). Losses at the gene ends were 0 bases for V and 5 bases for J; bases not matched to a gene: 7. This CDR3 is CAWSVPGLAGGRTGELFF. DNA for the CDR3: TGTGCCTGGAGTGTCCCGGGACTAGCGGGAGGTCGAACCGGGGAGCTGTTTTTT.

The chain carries TRBV7-2 and TRBJ2-1; 8 nucleotides line up with TRBD2. Per germline, CDR1 SGHTA and CDR2 FQGNSA. J was trimmed by 4 bases and V by 1 base; bases with no gene match: 3. This CDR3 region has 15 residues. CDR3 residues: CASSLGRGEYNEQFF. CDR3 nucleotide sequence: TGTGCCAGCAGCTTAGGGCGGGGGGAATACAATGAGCAGTTCTTC.

The rearrangement uses TRBV20-1 and TRBJ2-5, with D hard to call. Per the germline V gene, CDR1 is DFQATT and CDR2 is SNEGSKA (reference sequence). The CDR3 extends over 12 amino acids. Trimming removed 3 bases at V and 2 bases at J, with 7 bases between. CDR3 DNA sequence: TGCAGTGCTAGCAAGAAACAAGAGACCCAGTACTTC. Encoded protein: CSASKKQETQYF.

This clonotype was seen only a few times. CDR3 residues: CASGLSGSYNEQFF. Written as DNA, the CDR3 is TGCGCCAGCGGTTTGTCGGGATCCTACAATGAGCAGTTCTTC. The chain employs TRBV5-1 and TRBJ2-1, with D possibly being TRBD2 (5 bases). The CDR3 contains 14 residues. CDR1 SGHRS and CDR2 YFSETQ come from the germline V gene. With 7 bases removed from V and 1 base from J, the gap between germline ends came to 12 bases.

The chain links TRBV20-1 to TRBJ2-5; TRBD2 agrees at 11 bases. V was pared by 6 bases and J by 5 bases, with 11 bases of the junction left unmatched. Germline V gene sequence: CDR1 DFQATT, CDR2 SNEGSKA (reference sequence). The CDR3 sequence is 15 residues long. The CDR3 sequence: CSADTTSGSGETQYF. CDR3 coding DNA: TGCAGTGCGGATACTACTAGCGGGAGTGGGGAGACCCAGTACTTC.

There are a few counts of this clonotype. The V gene is TRBV3-1, the J gene TRBJ2-3, with 8 bases matching TRBD2. After removal of 4 bases from V and 7 bases from J, the junction contained 13 bases not matched to a gene. Germline CDR1 reads LGHDT; CDR2 reads YNNKEL (reference sequence). The CDR3 spans 16 residues. CDR3 amino acids: CASSLVGVIAGHTQYF. DNA for the CDR3: TGTGCCAGCAGCCTCGTAGGGGTAATAGCGGGACATACGCAGTATTTT.

The chain is built from TRBV14 and TRBJ2-7; possible D gene TRBD2, 5 bases. Germline assignment: CDR1 SGHDN and CDR2 FVKESK. Trimming stripped 0 bases from V and 9 bases from J, with 21 bases between. This CDR3 spans 16 amino acids. The CDR3 region has the DNA TGTGCCAGCAGCCAAGACGGGAAGGCACTTGGCCGGGGGCAGTACTTC. Translation gives CASSQDGKALGRGQYF.

The table lists this clonotype with a few counts. The chain links TRBV24-1 to TRBJ2-5; TRBD1 or TRBD2 may be the D gene (5 bases each). The CDR3 loop spans 15 amino acids. The germline CDR1 and CDR2 sequences are KGHDR and SFDVKD. V lost 3 bases to trimming and J lost 2 bases, with 12 bases between them. The chain's CDR3 is CATSDPRGQQETQYF. CDR3 DNA: TGTGCCACCAGTGATCCCCGGGGCCAGCAAGAGACCCAGTACTTC.